These 2 T cell receptor beta chains were sequenced from one sample in a study of T cells in localized non-small cell lung cancer (dated by TCRdb to 2018 to 2021). Library prep was done by the immunoSEQ multiplex PCR assay. TCRdb carries this immuneACCESS record with in-frame sequences only. Its versions omit some clonotypes, under half of them owing to an unresolved V gene in the studies checked, with the rest unexplained. The sample records roughly 2,300 clones, approximately 35% of which are singletons. Together, the top ten hold more than 5.5% of the sample. The input for sequencing was lung tumor tissue, taken before any cancer treatment. Receptors were obtained from a female donor of 60 years or more with stage I lung adenocarcinoma.

V usage is TRBV28 and J usage is TRBJ2-7; possibly TRBD1 for D (6 bases). Trimming shortened V by 8 bases and J by 7 bases, and 33 bases separated the two germline ends. CDR1 is MDHEN and CDR2 is SYDVKM in the germline V gene. This CDR3 has 18 amino acids. CDR3 sequence (DNA): TGTGCCAGCTCTGGGGTCACCGGACGGTTTTGGGACAACGGGGAGCAGTACTTC. Residues: CASSGVTGRFWDNGEQYF.

In this sample, this clone is medium-sized (0.01 to 0.1%). The chain is built from TRBV11-3 and TRBJ2-1; 14 bases align to TRBD2. CDR1 is SGHNT, CDR2 YENEEA, per germline. CDR3 length: 19 amino acids. The trim removed 4 bases at V and 5 bases at J, leaving 13 bases unmatched. DNA for the CDR3: TGTGCCAGCAGCTCCAGGACTAGCGGGAGGATTCAGCAGGACAATGAGCAGTTCTTC. Amino acids: CASSSRTSGRIQQDNEQFF. Variable domain in full (rest from reference TRBV11-3 and TRBJ2-1): EAGVVQSPRYKIIEKKQPVAFWCNPISGHNTLYWYLQNLGQGPELLIRYENEEAVDDSQLPKDRFSAERLKGVDSTLKIQPAELGDSAVYLCASSSRTSGRIQQDNEQFFGPGTRLTVL.